This TCR beta chain was captured in a study of cytomegalovirus exposure and HLA in healthy donors. V shed 4 bases and J 0 bases; nucleotides not matched to a gene: 17. The CDR3 consists of 19 residues. In germline, CDR1 is SGHKS, CDR2 YYEKEE (reference sequence). The PCR had 60 Vbeta and 13 Jbeta primers. Sequencing was performed with immunoSEQ multiplex PCR; in TCRdb, only in-frame clones are kept and a portion is missing. The data contain roughly 100,000 clones, approximately 82% of them singletons. This TCR was sampled from a man between 40 and 49 years old in good health and CMV-seropositive. The specimen was PBMCs. The chain couples TRBV5-5 to TRBJ2-7; 9 bases match TRBD2. In DNA form, the CDR3 reads TGTGCCAGCAGCCGTCGGGGGGGCGGGGGGGATTCGGGCTCCTACGAGCAGTACTTC. Translation gives CASSRRGGGGDSGSYEQYF.